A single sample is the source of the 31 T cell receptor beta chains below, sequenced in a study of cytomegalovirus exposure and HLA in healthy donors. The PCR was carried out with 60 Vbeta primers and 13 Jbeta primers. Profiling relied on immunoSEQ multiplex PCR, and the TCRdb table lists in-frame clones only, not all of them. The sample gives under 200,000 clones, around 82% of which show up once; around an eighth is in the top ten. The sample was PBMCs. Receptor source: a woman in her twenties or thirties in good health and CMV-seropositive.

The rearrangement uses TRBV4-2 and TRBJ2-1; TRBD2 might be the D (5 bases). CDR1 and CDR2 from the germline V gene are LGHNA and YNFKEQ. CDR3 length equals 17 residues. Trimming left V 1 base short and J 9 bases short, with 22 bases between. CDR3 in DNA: TGTGCCAGCAGCCAAGTTTTCCCCGGGGTCTCGGGCGGTGAGCAGTTCTTC. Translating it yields CASSQVFPGVSGGEQFF.

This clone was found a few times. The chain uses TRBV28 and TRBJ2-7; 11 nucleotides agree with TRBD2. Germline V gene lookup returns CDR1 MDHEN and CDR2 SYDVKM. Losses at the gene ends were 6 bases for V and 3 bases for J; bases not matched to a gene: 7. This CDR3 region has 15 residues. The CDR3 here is CASRPTGTSGYEQYF. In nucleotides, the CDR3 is TGTGCCAGCAGACCAACTGGGACTAGCGGCTACGAGCAGTACTTC.

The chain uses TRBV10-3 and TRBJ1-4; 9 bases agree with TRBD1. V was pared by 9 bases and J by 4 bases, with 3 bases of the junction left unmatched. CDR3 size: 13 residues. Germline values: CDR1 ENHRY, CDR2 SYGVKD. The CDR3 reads CAIGTGINEKLFF. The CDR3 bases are TGTGCCATAGGGACAGGGATTAATGAAAAACTGTTTTTT.

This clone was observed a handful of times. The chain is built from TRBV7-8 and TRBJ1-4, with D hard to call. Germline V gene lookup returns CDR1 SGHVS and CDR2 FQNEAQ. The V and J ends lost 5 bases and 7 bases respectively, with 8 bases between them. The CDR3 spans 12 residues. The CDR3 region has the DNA TGTGCCAGCAGCATTCCGGGTGAAAAACTGTTTTTT. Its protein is CASSIPGEKLFF.

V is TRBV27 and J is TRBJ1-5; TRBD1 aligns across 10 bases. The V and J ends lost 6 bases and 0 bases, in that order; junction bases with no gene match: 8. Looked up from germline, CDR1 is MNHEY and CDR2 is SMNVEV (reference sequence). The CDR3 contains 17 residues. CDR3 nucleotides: TGTGCCAGCAGAATGACAGGGGGCGAATATAGCAATCAGCCCCAGCATTTT. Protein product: CASRMTGGEYSNQPQHF.

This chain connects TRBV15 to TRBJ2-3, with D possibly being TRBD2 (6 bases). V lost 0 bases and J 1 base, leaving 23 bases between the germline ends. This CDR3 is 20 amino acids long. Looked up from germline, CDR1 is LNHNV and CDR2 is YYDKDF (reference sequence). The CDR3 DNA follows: TGTGCCACCAGCAGAGAGATTTCGGCGGGACCCATCGGAGGCACAGATACGCAGTATTTT. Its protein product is CATSREISAGPIGGTDTQYF.

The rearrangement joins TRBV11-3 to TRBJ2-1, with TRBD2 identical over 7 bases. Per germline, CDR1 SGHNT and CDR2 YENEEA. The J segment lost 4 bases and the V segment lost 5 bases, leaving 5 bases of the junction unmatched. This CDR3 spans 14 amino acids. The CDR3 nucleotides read TGTGCCAGCAGCCCCCTAGCGGCATACAATGAGCAGTTCTTC. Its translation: CASSPLAAYNEQFF. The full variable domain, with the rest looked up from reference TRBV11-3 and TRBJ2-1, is EAGVVQSPRYKIIEKKQPVAFWCNPISGHNTLYWYLQNLGQGPELLIRYENEEAVDDSQLPKDRFSAERLKGVDSTLKIQPAELGDSAVYLCASSPLAAYNEQFFGPGTRLTVL.

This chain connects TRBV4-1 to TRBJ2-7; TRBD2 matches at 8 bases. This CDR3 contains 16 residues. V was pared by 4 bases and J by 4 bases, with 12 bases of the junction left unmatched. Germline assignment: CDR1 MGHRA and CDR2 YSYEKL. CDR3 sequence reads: CASSPREGRKKYEQYF. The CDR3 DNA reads TGCGCCAGCAGCCCCCGGGAGGGGCGAAAAAAATACGAGCAGTACTTC.

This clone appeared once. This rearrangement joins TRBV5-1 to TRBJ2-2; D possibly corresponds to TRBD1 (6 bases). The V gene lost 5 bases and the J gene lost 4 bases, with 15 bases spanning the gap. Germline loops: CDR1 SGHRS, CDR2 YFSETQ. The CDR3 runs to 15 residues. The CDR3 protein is CASRIGTQITGELFF. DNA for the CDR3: TGCGCCAGCAGAATTGGGACACAAATCACCGGGGAGCTGTTTTTT.

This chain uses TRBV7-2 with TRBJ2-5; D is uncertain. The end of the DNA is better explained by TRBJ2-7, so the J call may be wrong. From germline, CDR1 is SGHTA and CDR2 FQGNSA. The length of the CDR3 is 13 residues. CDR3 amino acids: CASSLPGLHEQYF. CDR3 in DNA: TGTGCCAGCAGCCTCCCGGGTCTCCACGAGCAGTACTTC.

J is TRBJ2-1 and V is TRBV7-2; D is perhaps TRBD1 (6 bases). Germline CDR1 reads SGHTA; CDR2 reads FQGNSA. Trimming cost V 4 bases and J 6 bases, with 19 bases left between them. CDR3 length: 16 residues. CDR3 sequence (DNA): TGTGCCAGCAGCTCATCAGGGGTAGTATGGGGCAATGAGCAGTTCTTC. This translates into CASSSSGVVWGNEQFF.

CDR3 residues: CASGYRGLNEQYF. The DNA for the CDR3 is TGTGCCAGCGGCTACAGGGGATTGAACGAGCAGTACTTC. The chain is built from TRBV27 and TRBJ2-7; TRBD1 matches at 7 bases. With 8 bases clipped from V and 5 bases from J, the junction kept 9 bases outside the gene matches. This CDR3 contains 13 residues. Germline V CDR1 and CDR2: MNHEY, SMNVEV (reference sequence).

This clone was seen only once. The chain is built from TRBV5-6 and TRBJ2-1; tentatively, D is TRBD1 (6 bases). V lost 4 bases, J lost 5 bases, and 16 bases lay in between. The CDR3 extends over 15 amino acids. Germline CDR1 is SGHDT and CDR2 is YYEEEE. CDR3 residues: CASSPTPGHHNEQFF. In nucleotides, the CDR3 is TGTGCCAGCAGCCCAACCCCGGGACACCACAATGAGCAGTTCTTC.

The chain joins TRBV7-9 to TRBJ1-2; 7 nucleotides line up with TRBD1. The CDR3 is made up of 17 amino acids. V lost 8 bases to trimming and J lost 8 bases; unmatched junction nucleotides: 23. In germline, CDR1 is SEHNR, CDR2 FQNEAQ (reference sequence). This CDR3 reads CASARLVRTGPGPGYTF. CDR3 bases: TGTGCCAGCGCGCGGCTCGTTAGGACAGGCCCCGGCCCGGGCTACACCTTC.

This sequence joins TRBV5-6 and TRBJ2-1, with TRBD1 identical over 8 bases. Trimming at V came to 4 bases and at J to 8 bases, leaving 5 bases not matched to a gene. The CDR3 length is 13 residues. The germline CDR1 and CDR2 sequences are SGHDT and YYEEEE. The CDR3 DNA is TGTGCCAGCAGCCTCGGACAGGGCGATGAGCAGTTCTTC. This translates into CASSLGQGDEQFF. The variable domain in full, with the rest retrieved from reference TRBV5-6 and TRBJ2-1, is DAGVTQSPTHLIKTRGQQVTLRCSPKSGHDTVSWYQQALGQGPQFIFQYYEEEERQRGNFPDRFSGHQFPNYSSELNVNALLLGDSALYLCASSLGQGDEQFFGPGTRLTVL.

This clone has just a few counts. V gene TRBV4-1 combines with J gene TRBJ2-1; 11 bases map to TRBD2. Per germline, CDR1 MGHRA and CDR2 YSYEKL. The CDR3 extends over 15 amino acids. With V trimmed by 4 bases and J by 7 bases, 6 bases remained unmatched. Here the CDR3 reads CASSPGTSGLNEQFF. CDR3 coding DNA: TGCGCCAGCAGCCCCGGGACTAGCGGTTTGAATGAGCAGTTCTTC.

In DNA, the CDR3 is TGTGCCAGCAGCTTAGGGGCAGGGGGCTTCTACGAGCAGTACTTC. Amino acids: CASSLGAGGFYEQYF. The chain uses TRBV7-2 and TRBJ2-7; 8 nucleotides match TRBD1. The CDR3 has 15 residues. V lost 1 base and J lost 3; bases outside the gene matches: 5. CDR1 is SGHTA, CDR2 FQGNSA, per germline.

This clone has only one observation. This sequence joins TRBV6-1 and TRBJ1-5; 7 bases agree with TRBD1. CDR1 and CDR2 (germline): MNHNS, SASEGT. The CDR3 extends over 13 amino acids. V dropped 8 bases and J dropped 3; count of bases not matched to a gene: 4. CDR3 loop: CASGGQFNQPQHF. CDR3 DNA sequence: TGTGCCAGCGGGGGACAGTTCAATCAGCCCCAGCATTTT.

The CDR3 nucleotides read TGCGCCAGCAGCCGACGACAGGGCGAGGGGTCACCCCTCCACTTT. Protein: CASSRRQGEGSPLHF. The V call is TRBV4-1, the J call TRBJ1-6, with 7 bases aligning to TRBD1. J gave up 10 bases and V 4 bases, and 10 bases lay outside the gene matches. Germline values: CDR1 MGHRA, CDR2 YSYEKL. The CDR3 loop spans 15 amino acids.

This CDR3 is CASSFTTYGYTF. The CDR3 DNA reads TGTGCCAGCAGTTTCACAACCTATGGCTACACCTTC. The V call is TRBV28, the J call TRBJ1-2; D not resolved. The V and J ends lost 3 bases and 4 bases respectively, with 6 bases between them. The CDR3 covers 12 residues. Per germline, CDR1 MDHEN and CDR2 SYDVKM.

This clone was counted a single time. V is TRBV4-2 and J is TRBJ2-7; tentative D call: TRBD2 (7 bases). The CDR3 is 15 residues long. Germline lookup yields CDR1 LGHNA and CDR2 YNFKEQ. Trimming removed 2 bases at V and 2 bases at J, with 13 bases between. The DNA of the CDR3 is TGTGCCAGCAGCCAAAGGGGGGGGCGGACCTACGAGCAGTACTTC. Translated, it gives CASSQRGGRTYEQYF.

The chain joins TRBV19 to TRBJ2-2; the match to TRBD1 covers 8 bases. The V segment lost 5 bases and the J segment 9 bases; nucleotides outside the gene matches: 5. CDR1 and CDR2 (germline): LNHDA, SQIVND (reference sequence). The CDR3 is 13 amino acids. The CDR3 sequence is CASSSWTGRELFF. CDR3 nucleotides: TGTGCCAGTAGTTCCTGGACAGGGAGGGAGCTGTTTTTT.

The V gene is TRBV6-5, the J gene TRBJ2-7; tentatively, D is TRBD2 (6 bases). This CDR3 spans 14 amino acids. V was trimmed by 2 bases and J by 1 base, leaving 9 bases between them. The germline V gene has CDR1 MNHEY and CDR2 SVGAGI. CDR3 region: CASSYSGLSYEQYF. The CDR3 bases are TGTGCCAGCAGTTACAGCGGGTTGTCCTACGAGCAGTACTTC.

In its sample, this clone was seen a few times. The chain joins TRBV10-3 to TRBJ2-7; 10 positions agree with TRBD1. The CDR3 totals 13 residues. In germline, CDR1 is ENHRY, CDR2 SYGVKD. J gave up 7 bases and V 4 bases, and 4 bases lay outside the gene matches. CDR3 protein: CAISGQGAGEQYF. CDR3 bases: TGTGCCATCAGTGGACAGGGGGCAGGGGAGCAGTACTTC.

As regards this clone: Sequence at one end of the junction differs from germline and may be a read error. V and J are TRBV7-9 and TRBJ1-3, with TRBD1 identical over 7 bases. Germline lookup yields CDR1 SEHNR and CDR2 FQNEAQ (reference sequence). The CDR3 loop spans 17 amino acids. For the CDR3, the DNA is TGTTCCAGCAGCCGACCCTCGGGACAGCGCTCTGGAAACACCATATATTTT. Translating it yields CSSSRPSGQRSGNTIYF.

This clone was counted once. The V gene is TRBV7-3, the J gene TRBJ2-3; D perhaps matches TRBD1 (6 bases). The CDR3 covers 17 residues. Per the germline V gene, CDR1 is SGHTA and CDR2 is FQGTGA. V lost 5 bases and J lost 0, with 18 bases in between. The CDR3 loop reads CASSRGGRGSSTDTQYF. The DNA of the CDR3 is TGTGCCAGCAGCCGTGGTGGCAGGGGATCTAGCACAGATACGCAGTATTTT.

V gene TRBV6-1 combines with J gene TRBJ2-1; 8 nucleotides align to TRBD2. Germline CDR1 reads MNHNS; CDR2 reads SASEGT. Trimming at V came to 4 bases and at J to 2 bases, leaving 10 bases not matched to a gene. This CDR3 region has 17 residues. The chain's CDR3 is CASSAPQRGFPYNEQFF. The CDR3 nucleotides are TGTGCCAGCAGTGCCCCTCAGCGGGGGTTCCCCTACAATGAGCAGTTCTTC.

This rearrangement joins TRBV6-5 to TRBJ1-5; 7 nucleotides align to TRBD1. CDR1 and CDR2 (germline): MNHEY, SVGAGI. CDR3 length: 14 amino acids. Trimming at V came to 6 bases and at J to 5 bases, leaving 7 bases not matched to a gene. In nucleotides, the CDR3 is TGTGCCAGCAGATCTACAGGGGAGGATCAGCCCCAGCATTTT. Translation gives CASRSTGEDQPQHF.

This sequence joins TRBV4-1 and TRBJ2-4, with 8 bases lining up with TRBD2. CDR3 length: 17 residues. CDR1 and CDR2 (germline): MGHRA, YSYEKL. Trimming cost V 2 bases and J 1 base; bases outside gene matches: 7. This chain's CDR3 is CASSQQSGRLAKNIQYF. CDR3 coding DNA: TGCGCCAGCAGCCAACAAAGCGGGAGATTGGCCAAAAACATTCAGTACTTC.

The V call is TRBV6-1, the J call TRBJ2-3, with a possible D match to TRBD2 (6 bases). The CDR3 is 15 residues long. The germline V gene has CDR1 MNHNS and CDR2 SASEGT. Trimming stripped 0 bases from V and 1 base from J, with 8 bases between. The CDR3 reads CASSEAGGRTDTQYF. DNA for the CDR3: TGTGCCAGCAGTGAAGCGGGGGGACGCACAGATACGCAGTATTTT.

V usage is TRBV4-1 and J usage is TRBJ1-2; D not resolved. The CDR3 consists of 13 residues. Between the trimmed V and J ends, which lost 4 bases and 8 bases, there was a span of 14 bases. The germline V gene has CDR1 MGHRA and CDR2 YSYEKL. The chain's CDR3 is CASSLLGAGGYTF. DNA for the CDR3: TGCGCCAGCAGCCTTCTGGGCGCGGGGGGCTACACCTTC.